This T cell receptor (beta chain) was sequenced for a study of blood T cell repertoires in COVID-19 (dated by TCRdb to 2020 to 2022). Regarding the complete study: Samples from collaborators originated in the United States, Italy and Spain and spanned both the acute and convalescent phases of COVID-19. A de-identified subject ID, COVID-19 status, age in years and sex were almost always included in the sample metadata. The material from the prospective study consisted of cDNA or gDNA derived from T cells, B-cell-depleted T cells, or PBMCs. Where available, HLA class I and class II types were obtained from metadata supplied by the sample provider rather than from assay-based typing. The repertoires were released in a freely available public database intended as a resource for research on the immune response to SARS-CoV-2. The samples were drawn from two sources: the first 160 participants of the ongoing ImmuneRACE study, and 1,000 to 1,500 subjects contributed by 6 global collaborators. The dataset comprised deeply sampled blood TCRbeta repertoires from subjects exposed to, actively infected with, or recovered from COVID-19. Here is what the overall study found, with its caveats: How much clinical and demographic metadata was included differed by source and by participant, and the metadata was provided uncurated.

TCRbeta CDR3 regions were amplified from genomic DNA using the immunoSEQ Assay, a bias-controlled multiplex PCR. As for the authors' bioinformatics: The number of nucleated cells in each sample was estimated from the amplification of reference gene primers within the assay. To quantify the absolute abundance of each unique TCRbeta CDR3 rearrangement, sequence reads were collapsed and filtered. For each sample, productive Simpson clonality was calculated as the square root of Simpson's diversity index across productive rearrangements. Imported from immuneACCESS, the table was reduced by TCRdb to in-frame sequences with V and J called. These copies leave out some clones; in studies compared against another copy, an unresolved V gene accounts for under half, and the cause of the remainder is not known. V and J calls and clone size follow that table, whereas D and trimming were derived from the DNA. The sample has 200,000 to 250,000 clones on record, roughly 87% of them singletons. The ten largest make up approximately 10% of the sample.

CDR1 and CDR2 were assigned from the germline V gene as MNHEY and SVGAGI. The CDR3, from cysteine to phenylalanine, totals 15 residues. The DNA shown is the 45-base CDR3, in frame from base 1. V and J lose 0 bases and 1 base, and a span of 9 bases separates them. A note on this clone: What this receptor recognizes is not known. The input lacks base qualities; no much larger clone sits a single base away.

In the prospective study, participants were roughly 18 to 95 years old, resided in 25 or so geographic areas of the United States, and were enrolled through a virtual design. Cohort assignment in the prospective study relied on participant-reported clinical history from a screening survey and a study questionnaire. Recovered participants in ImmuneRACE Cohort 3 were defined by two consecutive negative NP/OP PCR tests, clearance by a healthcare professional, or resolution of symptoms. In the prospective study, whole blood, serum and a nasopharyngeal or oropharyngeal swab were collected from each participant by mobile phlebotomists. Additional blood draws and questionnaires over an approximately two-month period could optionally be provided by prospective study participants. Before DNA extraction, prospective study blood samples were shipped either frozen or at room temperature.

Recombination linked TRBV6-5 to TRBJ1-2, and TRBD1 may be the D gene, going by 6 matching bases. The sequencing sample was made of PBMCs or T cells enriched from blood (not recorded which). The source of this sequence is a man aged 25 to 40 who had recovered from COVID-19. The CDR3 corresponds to CASSYSDSFNYGYTF. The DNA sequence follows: TGTGCCAGCAGTTACTCGGACAGCTTTAACTATGGCTACACCTTC.